A selection of T cell receptor beta chains follows, all from one sample in a study of shared T cell receptors in the human thymus. Some clones are missing from TCRdb's copy, which holds only in-frame ones; the method was immunoSEQ multiplex PCR. The sample consists of hundreds of thousands of clones, roughly 74% of them appearing once. This sample also belongs to another study, concerning human thymus T cells.

The sample comprised thymocytes. The source of these receptors is a boy under two years old with a congenital heart defect. Both conserved end residues are part of each CDR3.

CDR3aa,v_gene
CASSQHAQGAYTF,TRBV9
CASTGGASFGELFF,TRBV27
CASSPQTSGRAGETQYF,TRBV27
CASSERTSGRHYEQYF,TRBV6-1
CASSGDRGSVEQYF,TRBV11-3
CASSSWTSGIGEQYF,TRBV7-9
CASSGTSGRGAYEQYF,TRBV2
CASSPRGTSPTGELFF,TRBV7-3
CASSQVGGTSYEQYF,TRBV4-1
CASSVGPTAGAYNEQFF,TRBV9
CASSVGRDSYEQYF,TRBV9
CASSRAGSWPQHF,TRBV23-1
CASSGGTEPAMNTEAFF,TRBV6-1
CASSLAGGPIGEQFF,TRBV4-3
CASSLGREREGQPRETQYF,TRBV7-9
CASSPRRQGADEQYF,TRBV7-9
CASSQDIAGAPYEQYF,TRBV14
CASRFGTGYSSTDTQYF,TRBV11-2
CASSQDLGSGKRYEQYF,TRBV14
CASGLETRTGGYEQYF,TRBV12-5
CASSLLYEGSNQPQHF,TRBV5-8
CASSGRQKQETQYF,TRBV5-6
CASSLEAGVPDTQYF,TRBV5-4
CASSLGQGYEQYF,TRBV28